This TCR beta chain was identified in a study of blood T cell repertoires in COVID-19. Across the study: Sources were T cells, B-cell-depleted T cells, or PBMCs; the material itself was cDNA or gDNA.

Germline V gene lookup returns CDR1 MGHDK and CDR2 SYGVNS. The CDR3 loop spans 15 amino acids. Trimming cost V 5 bases and J 7 bases, with 20 bases left between them. Libraries were prepared by immunoSEQ multiplex PCR; TCRdb keeps only in-frame clonotypes and omits some of them. The sample includes about 240,000 clones, 75% to 90% of them seen just once. The receptor comes from a woman at least 80 years old with COVID-19, enrolled during active disease. Sequencing was performed on peripheral blood. The J gene is TRBJ2-5, the V gene TRBV25-1; tentatively, D is TRBD2 (5 bases). CDR3 in DNA: TGTGCCAGCAGTCCCTTGGGCATAGCCGAGGGGACCCAGTACTTC. It translates to CASSPLGIAEGTQYF.